The table lists the clone carrying this T cell receptor beta chain with many counts. Its cognate antigen is unknown. This entry comes from a study of regulatory T cells in long-lasting Graves disease. Notes on the study in general: Favored usage of TRBV28, TRBJ1-2 and TRBJ2-5 was recorded in persistent disease. A limited number of samples was an acknowledged limitation.

V gave up 7 bases and J gave up 0 bases, with 8 bases separating them. CDR3 length: 13 amino acids. Germline V CDR1 and CDR2: KGHDR, SFDVKD. Time point of the sample: newly diagnosed GD, antithyroid drugs for less than 3 months. From PBMCs, RNA was extracted and then used to make the TCR library. EDTA tubes collected 7.5 to 9.5 milliliters of peripheral blood. Through Arm-PCR of CDR3 regions and iRepertoire HTBI primers, TCR beta libraries were built. As handled by the study authors: Identification across samples found more than 55 TRBV and about 15 TRBJ segments. TCRdb re-called the multiplex PCR reads through MiXCR, storing one row per CDR3 protein. In this record, the V and J calls reflect TCRdb's handling and not the investigators' own analysis. Of about 320,000 distinct CDR3 sequences detected, more than 15% appear once; the ten largest clones hold roughly 40%.

Source: peripheral blood mononuclear cells (PBMCs), taken at new diagnosis, from a patient treated with antithyroid drugs. This clonotype was sampled from a female donor with Graves disease. The chain is built from TRBV24-1 and TRBJ1-2; no clear D gene. CDR3 loop: CATSPTANYGYTF. The CDR3 DNA sequence: TGTGCCACCAGCCCCACAGCTAACTATGGCTACACCTTC.